The TCR beta chain under discussion was sequenced for a study of control samples from healthy donors and cancer patients. This clone has only a few counts. This table comes from immunoSEQ multiplex PCR, and its TCRdb copy is limited to in-frame clones, with some not included. This sample has roughly 170,000 clones, with roughly 95% found just once. The CDR3 runs 13 residues. Trimming took 3 bases from V and 2 from J, leaving 7 bases between them. Germline V CDR1 and CDR2: SGHTA, FQGNSA. The sequence was obtained from a woman aged 55-69 years in good health. The genes are TRBV7-2 and TRBJ1-2; maybe TRBD1 (5 bases). Material for sequencing was blood. The CDR3 is CASSFRQNYGYTF. CDR3 DNA: TGTGCCAGCAGCTTTAGACAGAACTATGGCTACACCTTC.